The sequence of this TCR beta chain was determined in a study of cytomegalovirus exposure and HLA in healthy donors. The study ran its PCR with 60 Vbeta and 13 Jbeta primers. Assay used: immunoSEQ multiplex PCR; TCRdb lists only in-frame clones, some missing. Seen here are a few hundred thousand clones, 80% to 90% observed once, and the top ten hold about 3%. Study-wide findings and caveats: There were a few CMV-associated chains whose specificity for CMV antigens was confirmed in vitro. A missense variant in DCLRE1C was later tied to TCR beta V- and J-gene trimming.

A note on this clone: Its target is not known.

Germline V gene data show CDR1 as KGHSH and CDR2 as LQKENI. The CDR3 consists of 16 residues. With 3 bases removed from V and 0 bases from J, the gap between germline ends came to 12 bases. The rearrangement joins TRBV18 to TRBJ1-3; no clear D gene. This receptor was identified in a man aged 25 to 40 in good health and CMV-seronegative. The sequenced material came from PBMCs. The CDR3 is CASSPSPPSSGNTIYF. DNA for the CDR3: TGTGCCAGCTCACCGAGCCCTCCTAGCTCTGGAAACACCATATATTTT.